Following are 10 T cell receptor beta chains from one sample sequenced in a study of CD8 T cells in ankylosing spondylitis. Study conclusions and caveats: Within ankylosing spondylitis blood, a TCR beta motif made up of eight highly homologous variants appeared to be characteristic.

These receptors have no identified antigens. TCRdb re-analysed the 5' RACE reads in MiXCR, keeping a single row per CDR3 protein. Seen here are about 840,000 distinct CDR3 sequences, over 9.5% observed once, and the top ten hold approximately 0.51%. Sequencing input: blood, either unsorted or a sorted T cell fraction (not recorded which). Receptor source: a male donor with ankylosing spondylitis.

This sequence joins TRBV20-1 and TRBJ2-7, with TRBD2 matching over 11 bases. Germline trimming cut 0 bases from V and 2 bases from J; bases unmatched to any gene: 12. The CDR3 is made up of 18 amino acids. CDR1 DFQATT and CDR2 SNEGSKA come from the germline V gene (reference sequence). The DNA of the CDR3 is TGCAGTGCTAGAGATCTGGCACGAAAGACTAGCGGGACCTACGAGCAGTACTTC. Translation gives CSARDLARKTSGTYEQYF.

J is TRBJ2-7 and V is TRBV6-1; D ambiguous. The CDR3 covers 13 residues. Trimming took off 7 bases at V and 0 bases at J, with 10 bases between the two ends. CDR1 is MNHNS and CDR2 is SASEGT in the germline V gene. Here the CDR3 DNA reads TGTGCCAGCACCCCCCCGGCCTCCTACGAGCAGTACTTC. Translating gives CASTPPASYEQYF.

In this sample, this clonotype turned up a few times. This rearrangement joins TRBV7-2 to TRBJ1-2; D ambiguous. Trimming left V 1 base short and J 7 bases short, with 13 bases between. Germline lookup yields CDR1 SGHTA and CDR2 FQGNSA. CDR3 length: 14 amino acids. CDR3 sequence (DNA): TGTGCCAGCAGCTTAGTCGGTAGGGTTTCTGGCTACACCTTC. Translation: CASSLVGRVSGYTF.

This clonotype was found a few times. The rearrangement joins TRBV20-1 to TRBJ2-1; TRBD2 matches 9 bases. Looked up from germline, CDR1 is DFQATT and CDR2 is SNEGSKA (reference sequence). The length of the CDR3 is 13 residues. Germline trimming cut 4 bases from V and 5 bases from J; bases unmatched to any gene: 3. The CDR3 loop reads CSAKRGVHNEQFF. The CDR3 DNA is TGCAGTGCTAAGCGGGGGGTTCACAATGAGCAGTTCTTC.

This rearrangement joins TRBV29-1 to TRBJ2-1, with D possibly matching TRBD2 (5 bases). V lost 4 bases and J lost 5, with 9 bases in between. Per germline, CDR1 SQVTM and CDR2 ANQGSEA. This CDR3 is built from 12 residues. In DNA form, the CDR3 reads TGCAGCGTTGCTAAGAGGGACAATGAGCAGTTCTTC. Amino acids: CSVAKRDNEQFF.

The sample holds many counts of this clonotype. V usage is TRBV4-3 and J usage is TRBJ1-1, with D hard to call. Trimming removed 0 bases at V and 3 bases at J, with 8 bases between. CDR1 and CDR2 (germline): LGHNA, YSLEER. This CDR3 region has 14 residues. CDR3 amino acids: CASSQDTRDTEAFF. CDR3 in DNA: TGCGCCAGCAGCCAAGATACGAGGGACACTGAAGCTTTCTTT.

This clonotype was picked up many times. In DNA, the CDR3 is TGCGCCAGCACCCTAGGGGGACTAGGCTACGAGCAGTACTTC. It encodes CASTLGGLGYEQYF. V usage is TRBV5-1 and J usage is TRBJ2-7; 8 positions match TRBD2. With 6 bases clipped from V and 3 bases from J, the junction kept 8 bases outside the gene matches. The CDR3 is 14 residues long. Germline V gene lookup returns CDR1 SGHRS and CDR2 YFSETQ.

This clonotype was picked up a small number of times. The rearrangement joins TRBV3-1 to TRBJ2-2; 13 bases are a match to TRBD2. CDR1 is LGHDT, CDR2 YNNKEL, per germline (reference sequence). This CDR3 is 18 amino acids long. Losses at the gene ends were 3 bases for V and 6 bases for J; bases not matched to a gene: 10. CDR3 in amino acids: CASSHTGLAGTVSGELFF. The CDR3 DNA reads TGTGCCAGCAGCCATACGGGACTAGCGGGGACCGTTTCCGGGGAGCTGTTTTTT.

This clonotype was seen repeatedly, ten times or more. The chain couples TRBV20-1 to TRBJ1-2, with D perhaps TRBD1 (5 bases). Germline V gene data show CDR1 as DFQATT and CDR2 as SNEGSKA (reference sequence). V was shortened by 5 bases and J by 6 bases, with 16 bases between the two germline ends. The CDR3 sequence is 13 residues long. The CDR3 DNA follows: TGCAGTGCTCGATGGGGGATGATGAATGGCTACACCTTC. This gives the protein CSARWGMMNGYTF.

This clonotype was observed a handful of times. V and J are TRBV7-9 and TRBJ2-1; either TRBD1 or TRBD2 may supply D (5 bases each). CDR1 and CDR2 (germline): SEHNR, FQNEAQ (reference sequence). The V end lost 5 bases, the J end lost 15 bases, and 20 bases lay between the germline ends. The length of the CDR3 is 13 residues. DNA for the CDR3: TGTGCCAGCAGCCCCTACCTGGCCGGGACGAGGTTCTTC. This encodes CASSPYLAGTRFF.